This T cell receptor (beta chain) derives from a study of T cell changes during pregnancy in multiple sclerosis. Profiling relied on immunoSEQ multiplex PCR, and the TCRdb table lists in-frame clones only, not all of them. The repertoire holds some 36,000 clones, approximately 91% seen once, with 3.5% to 5.5% in the top ten. The CDR3 is 14 residues long. The receptor's source is a female donor in good health, enrolled as a control in a pregnancy study. This chain joins TRBV21-1 and TRBJ1-1; no check of the table's D call, TRBD1, against the DNA was made. TRBV21-1 is labeled a pseudogene. Source: peripheral blood, taken in the second trimester of pregnancy. CDR3 coding DNA: TGTGCCAGCAGCAATGAGGGGGCGAACACTGAAGCTTTCTTT. It translates to CASSNEGANTEAFF.